Sequencing of this T cell receptor (beta chain) was carried out in a study of T cell responses to AZD1222 COVID-19 vaccine. Study-wide points: Nearly half of spike-specific TCRs reportedly go after variant regions that carry no mutations. Donor demographics were predominantly white British with a female majority; clonal diversity may be underestimated. The span of vaccine-associated CD4 TCRs extended across spike, with dominance at 160-218 and 743-854.

Comment on this clone: Its antigen is undetermined.

Assay: immunoSEQ multiplex PCR; the TCRdb copy retains only in-frame clones and omits some. The table has 130,000 or so clones, roughly nine tenths seen once. The receptor was derived from an adult in good health. Sequenced here: peripheral blood, sampled on day 0 of AZD1222 vaccination.

The CDR3 DNA reads as TGTGCCATCAGAGGTAGGGACAGTAACTATGGCTACACCTTC. It encodes CAIRGRDSNYGYTF. The gene calls are TRBV10-3 and TRBJ1-2, with 7 bases fitting TRBD1. This CDR3 is 14 amino acids long. V lost 6 bases and J lost 1; bases outside the gene matches: 5. Germline CDR1 and CDR2: ENHRY and SYGVKD.